The T cell receptor (beta chain) under discussion was sequenced for a study of post-analysis software for immune sequencing data. Study as a whole: There were relapsing-remitting, secondary progressive and progressive-relapsing multiple sclerosis among the disease courses included.

The CDR3 loop spans 15 amino acids. V was cut by 4 bases and J by 4 bases, with 13 bases left in between. CDR1 and CDR2 from the germline V gene are SNHLY and FYNNEI. In regard to this clonotype: Its target is not known.

Unique molecular identifiers had been added to the TCR beta cDNA libraries. Each batch of roughly 0.9 to 11 million T cells produced 500,000 to 550,000 cDNA molecules. TCRdb recomputed calls from the PCR reads with MiXCR, one row per CDR3 protein. The profile shows fewer than 900,000 distinct CDR3 sequences, around 46% of them singletons. Study-level points and caveats: Under the F measure, samples that were prepared in one batch clustered strongly together. Compared with controls, patients showed significantly lower normalized Chao1 diversity. In patients, TRBV5-6, TRBV5-1 and TRBV20-1 belonged to roughly five TRBV segments found more frequently than in controls.

Sequencing was performed on blood. The gene calls are TRBV2 and TRBJ2-2; D assignment may be TRBD1 or TRBD2 (5 bases each). The TCR comes from a girl aged 5 to 17 with multiple sclerosis. The CDR3 loop is CASSGVEGFTGELFF. CDR3 nucleotide sequence: TGTGCCAGCAGTGGGGTAGAGGGGTTCACCGGGGAGCTGTTTTTT.